A single sample is the source of the 13 T cell receptor beta chains below, sequenced in a study of OX40 agonist ivuxolimab in advanced cancers. Sequenced by immunoSEQ multiplex PCR; TCRdb stores in-frame clones only, minus some. This sample has about 45,000 clones; 80% to 90% occur once, and the top ten carry 2% to 3%. The source was CD4+ or CD8+ T cells sorted from blood, collected in a trial of the OX40 agonist ivuxolimab. The receptors originated from an adult with an advanced solid tumor such as melanoma, head and neck, liver or kidney cancer.

The chain joins TRBV11-2 to TRBJ1-3, with 7 bases fitting TRBD1. CDR1 and CDR2 (germline): SGHAT, FQNNGV. V trimming: 4 bases; J trimming: 6 bases; junction bases outside the gene matches: 9. CDR3 length equals 15 residues. The CDR3 nucleotides are TGTGCCAGCAGCTCTCAAGAAAGGGGGCAAAACACCATATATTTT. Its translation: CASSSQERGQNTIYF.

The V call is TRBV5-8, the J call TRBJ2-4, with 8 nucleotides matching TRBD2. V was clipped by 4 bases and J by 0 bases; unmatched bases: 15. Per the germline V gene, CDR1 is SGHTS and CDR2 is YDEGEE. This CDR3 is 19 amino acids long. This CDR3 is CASSPRGAGALSAKNIQYF. CDR3 sequence (DNA): TGTGCCAGCAGCCCCCGGGGAGCGGGAGCCCTCTCAGCCAAAAACATTCAGTACTTC.

This chain joins TRBV7-2 and TRBJ1-2, with 9 bases that match TRBD1. With 5 bases clipped from V and 8 bases from J, the junction kept 18 bases outside the gene matches. The CDR3 loop spans 17 amino acids. In germline, CDR1 is SGHTA, CDR2 FQGNSA. CDR3 residues: CASSPKMTGTGTLGYTF. DNA for the CDR3: TGTGCCAGCAGCCCCAAGATGACCGGGACAGGGACCCTAGGCTACACCTTC.

The V and J genes are TRBV7-2 and TRBJ2-7; 9 bases fit TRBD1. CDR3 length: 15 amino acids. J lost 3 bases, V lost 4 bases, and 7 bases had no gene match. Germline V lookup: CDR1 SGHTA, CDR2 FQGNSA. The CDR3 protein is CASSSTGGSSYEQYF. CDR3 coding DNA: TGTGCCAGCAGCTCCACAGGGGGCTCGAGCTACGAGCAGTACTTC.

The V gene is TRBV27, the J gene TRBJ2-1; D may be TRBD1 (5 bases). The V end was cut by 3 bases, the J end by 2 bases, with 11 bases between. CDR1 and CDR2 (germline): MNHEY, SMNVEV (reference sequence). This CDR3 has 15 residues. In DNA form, the CDR3 reads TGTGCCAGCAGTTTTCTGCAGGGTGCCTACAATGAGCAGTTCTTC. Translating it yields CASSFLQGAYNEQFF.

In its sample, this clone was seen once. The chain recombines TRBV5-1 with TRBJ1-5; 8 bases are shared with TRBD1. The CDR3 length is 15 residues. From germline, CDR1 is SGHRS and CDR2 YFSETQ. V shed 0 bases, J shed 7 bases, and the junction held 6 bases outside the gene matches. The CDR3 DNA reads as TGCGCCAGCAGCTTGGACTCAGGGGGCATCCAGCCCCAGCATTTT. This translates into CASSLDSGGIQPQHF.

This rearrangement joins TRBV6-1 to TRBJ1-1, with D possibly matching TRBD1 (5 bases). The V and J ends lost 8 bases and 8 bases respectively, with 9 bases between them. The CDR3 consists of 10 residues. Germline V gene sequence: CDR1 MNHNS, CDR2 SASEGT. The CDR3 loop reads CASVWTEAFF. For the CDR3, the DNA is TGTGCCAGCGTTTGGACAGAAGCTTTCTTT.

The chain recombines TRBV29-1 with TRBJ2-1; maybe TRBD1 (5 bases). Per germline, CDR1 SQVTM and CDR2 ANQGSEA. V lost 2 bases and J lost 5, with 16 bases in between. The CDR3 sequence is 15 residues long. The CDR3 DNA is TGCAGCGTTGAACCACAAGGGGCAGCCAACAATGAGCAGTTCTTC. It translates to CSVEPQGAANNEQFF.

The V gene is TRBV5-6, the J gene TRBJ2-3, with 7 bases identical to TRBD2. V lost 0 bases to trimming and J lost 2 bases; unmatched junction nucleotides: 6. The CDR3 length is 16 residues. Per the germline V gene, CDR1 is SGHDT and CDR2 is YYEEEE. CDR3 in DNA: TGTGCCAGCAGCTTGGAAGCTAGCGGATACACAGATACGCAGTATTTT. Its translation is CASSLEASGYTDTQYF.

The genes are TRBV12-5 and TRBJ1-5; the D gene is possibly TRBD1 (6 bases). This CDR3 comprises 15 residues. The V gene lost 6 bases and the J gene lost 5 bases, with 17 bases spanning the gap. Looked up from germline, CDR1 is LGHNT and CDR2 is FRNRAP. The CDR3 DNA sequence: TGTGCTAGTGGCCCGGCCGGGACAAATTATCAGCCCCAGCATTTT. This codes for CASGPAGTNYQPQHF.

The chain carries TRBV10-2 and TRBJ2-7; maybe TRBD1 (5 bases). This CDR3 is 15 amino acids long. The germline V and J ends were trimmed by 0 bases and 9 bases, with 18 bases remaining between them. The germline CDR1 and CDR2 sequences are WSHSY and SAAADI. The CDR3 bases are TGCGCCAGCAGTGAGTCTTCCCCACTGGGGCTTGGGCAGTACTTC. This gives the protein CASSESSPLGLGQYF.

The CDR3 is CASSQDNAGATDTQYF. In DNA, the CDR3 is TGCGCCAGCAGCCAAGATAACGCGGGGGCGACAGATACGCAGTATTTT. The chain links TRBV4-3 to TRBJ2-3; a possible D gene is TRBD2 (7 bases). Trimming left V 0 bases short and J 3 bases short, with 13 bases between. Looked up from germline, CDR1 is LGHNA and CDR2 is YSLEER. The CDR3 sequence is 16 residues long.

The chain couples TRBV7-2 to TRBJ1-2, with D perhaps TRBD1 (5 bases). CDR1 and CDR2 from the germline V gene are SGHTA and FQGNSA. Trimming took off 5 bases at V and 6 bases at J, with 25 bases between the two ends. This CDR3 is 17 amino acids long. This CDR3 is CASSPRAGTAGKHGYTF. In nucleotides, the CDR3 is TGTGCCAGCAGCCCGCGGGCGGGGACGGCGGGTAAACATGGCTACACCTTC.